This paragraph reports one TCR beta chain. The data were produced by immunoSEQ multiplex PCR, yet TCRdb's version contains in-frame clones alone and is incomplete. The sample has 56,000 or so clones, roughly 80% seen once. The sample belongs to a study of OX40 agonist ivuxolimab in advanced cancers. This TCR derives from an adult with an advanced solid tumor such as melanoma, head and neck, liver or kidney cancer. Sequenced here: CD4+ or CD8+ T cells sorted from blood, sampled in a trial of the OX40 agonist ivuxolimab.

The CDR3 coding sequence is TGTGCCAGTACCACCCCGGGCAGGGCTAGCAATCAGCCCCAGCATTTT. Amino acids: CASTTPGRASNQPQHF. V gene TRBV19 combines with J gene TRBJ1-5; perhaps TRBD1 as D (5 bases). V was clipped by 7 bases and J by 0 bases, with 16 bases between them. Germline assignment: CDR1 LNHDA and CDR2 SQIVND (reference sequence). There are 16 residues in the CDR3.